One T cell receptor beta chain is described in this entry. The antigen remains undetermined. The data originate from a study of cytomegalovirus exposure and HLA in healthy donors. The PCR employed 60 Vbeta primers together with 13 Jbeta primers. Clones were read by immunoSEQ multiplex PCR, and TCRdb kept only the in-frame ones, dropping some. This table holds 100,000 to 120,000 clones, approximately 83% found once. Notes on the study in general: When the data were analyzed later, several of the most significant clusters appeared to be linked to common viral pathogens.

V was pared by 5 bases and J by 2 bases, with 5 bases of the junction left unmatched. In germline, CDR1 is MNHEY, CDR2 SVGAGI. The CDR3 loop spans 14 amino acids. The chain has TRBV6-5 and TRBJ2-5; TRBD1 agrees at 7 bases. Input material: PBMCs. This TCR came from a man aged 18 to 29 in good health and CMV-seronegative. CDR3 nucleotide sequence: TGTGCCAGCAGTCCAGGGACAGCACAAGAGACCCAGTACTTC. Translated, it gives CASSPGTAQETQYF.